This T cell receptor (beta chain) was captured in a study of radiotherapy plus CTLA-4 blockade in lung cancer. About the study: Objective responses were seen in about a sixth of patients, disease control in more than 30%. Findings and caveats of the study: Interferon-beta, together with early blood T cell clone dynamics, reportedly best predicted response.

Sequencing used immunoSEQ multiplex PCR; TCRdb keeps in-frame clones, though not all of them. The table lists more than 75,000 clones, about four fifths of them singletons, with around 2.7% in the top ten. Ipilimumab CTLA-4 blockade and focal radiation were given to patients with chemo-refractory metastatic non-small-cell lung cancer. CDR3 length: 16 amino acids. V dropped 3 bases and J dropped 6; count of bases not matched to a gene: 10. Germline-derived CDR1 and CDR2 are LGHNT and FRNRAP. About this clone: Its target is unknown.

The sequences come from peripheral blood, collected from a patient treated with radiotherapy plus ipilimumab. The genes are TRBV12-5 and TRBJ2-1; TRBD2 aligns across 8 bases. This receptor was taken from a human donor with non-small cell lung cancer who had a partial response to radiotherapy plus ipilimumab. Some clones in this sample may be carry-over from other donors' samples. CDR3 loop: CASGFASVGGGNEQFF. The CDR3 DNA sequence: TGTGCTAGTGGTTTTGCATCCGTCGGGGGGGGCAATGAGCAGTTCTTC.